The rows below give T cell receptor beta chains drawn from one sample of a study of response to subunit inactivated influenza vaccine. TCRdb re-derived calls from the RT-PCR reads in MiXCR, one entry per CDR3 protein. Altogether roughly 570,000 distinct CDR3 sequences are present, 12% to 15% being singletons, with the ten largest covering roughly 10%. Sequenced material: PBMCs from blood, taken 12 days after vaccination. All receptors derive from a man aged 50 to 60 who received an inactivated influenza vaccine. CDR3s leave out the opening cysteine and the closing phenylalanine or tryptophan.

>TRBJ2-1|TRBV10-3|10
AISGSPNGQF
>TRBJ2-7|TRBV15|12
ATSRGAEVYEQY
>TRBJ1-2|TRBV5-1|12
ASTSGQGTYGYT
>TRBJ1-5|TRBV6-2/TRBV6-3|12
ASSTPASNQPQH
>TRBJ1-5|TRBV15|13
ATSRDLGQYQPQH
>TRBJ2-2|TRBV7-2|13
ASSTRQGYTGELF
>TRBJ2-6|TRBV6-2/TRBV6-3|16
ASRVTYRRSSGANVLT
>TRBJ2-1|TRBV11-2|14
ASRLITGRSYNEQF
>TRBJ2-1|TRBV7-6|12
ASSLAPGYNEQF
>TRBJ2-1|TRBV7-2|12
ASNTEGAFGEQF
>TRBJ2-1|TRBV28|13
ASRKRAETYNEQF
>TRBJ2-3|TRBV11-2|18
ASSFFSAAGATQGTDTQY
>TRBJ2-1|TRBV19|10
ASSMGGIEQF
>TRBJ2-5|TRBV7-8|16
ASSQGGLAGVPQETQY
>TRBJ1-2|TRBV12-3/TRBV12-4|14
ASSLYLDRGEDGYT
>TRBJ2-2|TRBV28|19
ASRPVTLSLIIESNTGELF
>TRBJ2-1|TRBV15|13
ATSRGPSGSNEQF